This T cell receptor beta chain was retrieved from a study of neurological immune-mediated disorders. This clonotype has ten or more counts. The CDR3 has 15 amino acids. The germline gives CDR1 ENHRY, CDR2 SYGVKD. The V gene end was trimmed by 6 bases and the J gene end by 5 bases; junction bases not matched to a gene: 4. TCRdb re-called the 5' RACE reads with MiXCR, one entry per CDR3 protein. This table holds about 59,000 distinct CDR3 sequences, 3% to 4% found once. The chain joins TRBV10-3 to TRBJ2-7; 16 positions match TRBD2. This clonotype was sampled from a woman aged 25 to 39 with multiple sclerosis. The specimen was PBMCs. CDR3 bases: TGTGCCATCAGGGGGACTAGCGGGAGGGCGAACGAGCAGTACTTC. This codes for CAIRGTSGRANEQYF.